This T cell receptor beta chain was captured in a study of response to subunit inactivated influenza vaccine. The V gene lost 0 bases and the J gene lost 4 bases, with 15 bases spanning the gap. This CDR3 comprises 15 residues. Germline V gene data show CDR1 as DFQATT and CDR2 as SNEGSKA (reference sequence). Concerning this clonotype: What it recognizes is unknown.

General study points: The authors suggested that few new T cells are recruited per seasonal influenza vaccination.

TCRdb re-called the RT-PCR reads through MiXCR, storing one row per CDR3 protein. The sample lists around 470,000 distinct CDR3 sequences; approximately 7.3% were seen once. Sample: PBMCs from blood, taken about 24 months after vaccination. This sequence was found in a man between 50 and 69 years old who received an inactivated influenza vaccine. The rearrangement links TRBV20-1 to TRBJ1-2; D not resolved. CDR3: CSAREVGVETYGYTF. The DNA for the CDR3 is TGCAGTGCTAGAGAAGTAGGTGTAGAGACCTATGGCTACACCTTC.